The T cell receptor (beta chain) described here comes from a study of blood T cells in healthy people across ages. A second PCR, run for about 7 to 11 cycles, used a sample-barcoded 5' primer plus a J-beta primer mix. From the 5' RACE reads, TCRdb called clonotypes with MiXCR, one entry per CDR3 protein. The sample holds 870,000 or so distinct CDR3 sequences, less than 35% seen once. This clonotype was detected a few times. The CDR3 extends over 15 amino acids. With 4 bases removed from V and 0 bases from J, the gap between germline ends came to 10 bases. In germline, CDR1 is SGHKS, CDR2 YYEKEE (reference sequence).

The sample comprised blood. The source of this sequence is a woman aged 80 or over in good health. The chain has TRBV5-5 and TRBJ1-4; TRBD1 is a possible D gene (5 bases). CDR3 DNA: TGTGCCAGCAGCAAGGGACCTGCAACTAATGAAAAACTGTTTTTT. It codes for CASSKGPATNEKLFF.